One and the same sample provided the 5 T cell receptor beta chains below, sequenced in a study of cytomegalovirus exposure and HLA in healthy donors. PCR used 60 Vbeta primers and 13 Jbeta primers. The data were produced by immunoSEQ multiplex PCR, yet TCRdb's version contains in-frame clones alone and is incomplete. The sample records about 110,000 clones, more than 65% being singletons. The sequencing sample was made of PBMCs. The receptors shown here come from a man in his thirties or forties in good health and CMV-seropositive.

CDR3 amino acids: CASKPVRYTGELFF. Written as DNA, the CDR3 is TGTGCCAGCAAGCCGGTCCGATACACCGGGGAGCTGTTTTTT. V gene TRBV6-1 combines with J gene TRBJ2-2; D is uncertain. This CDR3 has 14 amino acids. CDR1 and CDR2 from the germline V gene are MNHNS and SASEGT. The germline V and J ends were trimmed by 7 bases and 3 bases, with 12 bases remaining between them.

The CDR3 protein is CASSESVAQGGAWEQYF. CDR3 DNA sequence: TGTGCCAGCAGTGAATCAGTGGCGCAGGGGGGCGCCTGGGAGCAGTACTTC. The rearrangement links TRBV25-1 to TRBJ2-7, with D maybe TRBD1 (7 bases). The V end was cut by 1 base, the J end by 7 bases, with 23 bases between. CDR1 MGHDK and CDR2 SYGVNS come from the germline V gene. The CDR3 runs to 17 residues.

This chain links TRBV6-1 with TRBJ2-7, with a tentative D call TRBD2 (7 bases). V lost 10 bases and J 4 bases, leaving 17 bases between the germline ends. The V gene's germline CDR1 is MNHNS and CDR2 SASEGT. The CDR3 sequence is 13 residues long. For the CDR3, the DNA is TGTGCCACTAAGGGGGGGACCTTATACGAGCAGTACTTC. Its translation is CATKGGTLYEQYF.

This clone was picked up a small number of times. The rearrangement joins TRBV25-1 to TRBJ2-7; 7 positions agree with TRBD1. Germline CDR1 MGHDK, CDR2 SYGVNS. Trimming removed 2 bases from V and 6 bases from J; junction bases left unmatched: 4. This CDR3 region has 13 residues. The CDR3 here is CASSEKTGSEQYF. The CDR3 DNA follows: TGTGCCAGCAGTGAAAAGACAGGGTCCGAGCAGTACTTC.

DNA of the CDR3: TGTGCCAGCAGCCAACGTGAGGGCTATGGCTACACCTTC. This encodes CASSQREGYGYTF. The V gene is TRBV27, the J gene TRBJ1-2; D remains ambiguous. The germline gives CDR1 MNHEY, CDR2 SMNVEV (reference sequence). The V end was cut by 6 bases, the J end by 4 bases, with 12 bases between. CDR3 size: 13 residues.